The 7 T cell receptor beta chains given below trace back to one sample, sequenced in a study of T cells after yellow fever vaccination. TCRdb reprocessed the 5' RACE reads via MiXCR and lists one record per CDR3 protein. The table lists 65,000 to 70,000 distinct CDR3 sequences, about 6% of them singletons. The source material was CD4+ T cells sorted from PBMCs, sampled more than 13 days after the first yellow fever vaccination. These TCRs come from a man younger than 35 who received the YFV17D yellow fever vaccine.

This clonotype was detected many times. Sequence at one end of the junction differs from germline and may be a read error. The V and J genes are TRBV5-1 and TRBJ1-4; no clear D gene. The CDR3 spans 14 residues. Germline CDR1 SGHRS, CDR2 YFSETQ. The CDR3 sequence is CASSLDSGNGKLFF. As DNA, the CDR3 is TGCGCCAGCAGCCTGGACTCGGGGAATGGAAAACTGTTTTTT.

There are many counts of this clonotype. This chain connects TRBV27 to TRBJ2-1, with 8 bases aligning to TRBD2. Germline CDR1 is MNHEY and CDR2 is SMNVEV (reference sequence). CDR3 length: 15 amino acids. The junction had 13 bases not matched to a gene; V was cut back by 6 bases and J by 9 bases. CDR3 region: CASRPGLAGMFEQFF. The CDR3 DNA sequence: TGTGCCAGCAGACCCGGACTAGCTGGAATGTTTGAGCAGTTCTTC.

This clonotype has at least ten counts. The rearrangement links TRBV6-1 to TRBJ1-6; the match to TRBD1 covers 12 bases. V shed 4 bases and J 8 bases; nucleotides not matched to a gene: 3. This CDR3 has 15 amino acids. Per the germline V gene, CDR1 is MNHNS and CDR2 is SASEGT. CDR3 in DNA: TGTGCCAGCAGTGTCCGGGACAGGGGGCATTCACCCCTCCACTTT. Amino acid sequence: CASSVRDRGHSPLHF.

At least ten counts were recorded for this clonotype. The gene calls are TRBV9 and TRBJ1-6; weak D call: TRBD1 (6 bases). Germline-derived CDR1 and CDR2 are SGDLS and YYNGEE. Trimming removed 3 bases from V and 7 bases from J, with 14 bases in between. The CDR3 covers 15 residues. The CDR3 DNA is TGTGCCAGCAGCGGGGGGACATATCGGAATTCACCCCTCCACTTT. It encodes CASSGGTYRNSPLHF.

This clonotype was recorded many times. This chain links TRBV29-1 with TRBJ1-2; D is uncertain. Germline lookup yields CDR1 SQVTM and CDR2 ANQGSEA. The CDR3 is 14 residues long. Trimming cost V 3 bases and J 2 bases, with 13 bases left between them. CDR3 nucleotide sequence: TGCAGCGTTGACCGTAGGACCCGCAACTATGGCTACACCTTC. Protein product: CSVDRRTRNYGYTF.

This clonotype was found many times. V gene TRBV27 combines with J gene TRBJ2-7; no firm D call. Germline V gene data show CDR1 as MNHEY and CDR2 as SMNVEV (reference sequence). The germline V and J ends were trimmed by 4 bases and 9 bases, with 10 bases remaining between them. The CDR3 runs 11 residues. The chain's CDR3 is CASSSHITQYF. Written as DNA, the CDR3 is TGTGCCAGCAGTTCTCATATAACGCAGTACTTC.

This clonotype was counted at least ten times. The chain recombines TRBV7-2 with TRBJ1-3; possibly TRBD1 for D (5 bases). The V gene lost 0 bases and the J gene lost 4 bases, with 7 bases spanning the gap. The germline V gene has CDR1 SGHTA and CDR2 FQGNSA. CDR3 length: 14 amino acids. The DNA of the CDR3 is TGTGCCAGCAGCTTAGCCCGACAGGGAAACACCATATATTTT. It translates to CASSLARQGNTIYF. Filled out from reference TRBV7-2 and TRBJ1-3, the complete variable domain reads GAGVSQSPSNKVTEKGKDVELRCDPISGHTALYWYRQSLGQGLEFLIYFQGNSAPDKSGLPSDRFSAERTGGSVSTLTIQRTQQEDSAVYLCASSLARQGNTIYFGEGSWLTVV.